Shown below are 26 T cell receptor beta chains from a single sample sequenced in a study of immune evolution from preneoplasia to lung adenocarcinoma. Measured with immunoSEQ multiplex PCR; TCRdb has only the in-frame clones, and not every one. This sample has about 8,400 clones, with 81% found just once. Sequenced: FFPE invasive lung adenocarcinoma tissue. Receptor source: a person aged 50-59 years with lung adenocarcinoma.

The chain uses TRBV19 and TRBJ2-3; D perhaps matches TRBD2 (6 bases). Germline values: CDR1 LNHDA, CDR2 SQIVND (reference sequence). Trimming took 3 bases from V and 2 from J, leaving 27 bases between them. The CDR3 has 20 residues. The CDR3 DNA reads as TGTGCCAGTAGTATTTGGAGGGGCGGTGCCGTAATCTTGTCCACAGATACGCAGTATTTT. Amino acids: CASSIWRGGAVILSTDTQYF.

The chain combines TRBV4-1 with TRBJ1-4; D is undetermined. V was cut by 4 bases and J by 4 bases, with 10 bases left in between. The CDR3 contains 14 residues. Germline V gene sequence: CDR1 MGHRA, CDR2 YSYEKL. CDR3 DNA: TGCGCCAGCAGCCCTCTCCTTTATAATGAAAAACTGTTTTTT. Its protein is CASSPLLYNEKLFF.

This clone was seen just once. This chain links TRBV9 with TRBJ1-2; 8 positions match TRBD1. Unmatched junction bases numbered 1, after V lost 0 bases and J lost 6 bases. CDR1 is SGDLS and CDR2 is YYNGEE in the germline V gene. The CDR3 sequence is 13 residues long. CDR3 region: CASSVGTGNGYTF. CDR3 sequence (DNA): TGTGCCAGCAGCGTAGGGACAGGGAATGGCTACACCTTC.

The chain carries TRBV5-8 and TRBJ1-2, with 9 nucleotides matching TRBD1. This CDR3 contains 14 residues. Trimming at V came to 3 bases and at J to 3 bases, leaving 3 bases not matched to a gene. Germline loops: CDR1 SGHTS, CDR2 YDEGEE. The CDR3 here is CASSWDRDDYGYTF. The CDR3 DNA reads TGTGCCAGCAGCTGGGACAGGGATGACTATGGCTACACCTTC. Based on the CDR3 plus reference TRBV5-8 and TRBJ1-2, the full variable domain is EAGVTQSPTHLIKTRGQQATLRCSPISGHTSVYWYQQALGLGLQFLLWYDEGEERNRGNFPPRFSGRQFPNYSSELNVNALELEDSALYLCASSWDRDDYGYTFGSGTRLTVV.

This chain connects TRBV5-4 to TRBJ2-1; weak D call: TRBD1 (6 bases). V lost 4 bases to trimming and J lost 6 bases, with 17 bases between them. Germline V gives CDR1 SGHNT, CDR2 YYREEE (reference sequence). The CDR3 is made up of 15 amino acids. CDR3 sequence reads: CASSRKQGAGNEQFF. The DNA for the CDR3 is TGTGCCAGCAGCCGAAAACAGGGAGCAGGCAATGAGCAGTTCTTC.

The chain carries TRBV27 and TRBJ2-1; 8 bases are a match to TRBD1. The germline gives CDR1 MNHEY, CDR2 SMNVEV (reference sequence). The CDR3 has 17 amino acids. Trimming at V came to 3 bases and at J to 6 bases, leaving 13 bases not matched to a gene. The CDR3 DNA follows: TGTGCCAGCAGTTTCACATTCCGGACAGGGTCAACCAATGAGCAGTTCTTC. Translating it yields CASSFTFRTGSTNEQFF.

This clone turned up a few times. V and J are TRBV6-6 and TRBJ1-1, with D perhaps TRBD1 (5 bases). V was pared by 10 bases and J by 1 base, with 16 bases between. Germline CDR1 and CDR2: MNHNY and SVGAGI (reference sequence). The CDR3 covers 14 residues. The CDR3 loop reads CATIRGAENTEAFF. For the CDR3, the DNA is TGTGCCACCATAAGAGGGGCGGAGAACACTGAAGCTTTCTTT.

This sequence joins TRBV30 and TRBJ1-1; D possibly corresponds to TRBD1 (5 bases). The germline gives CDR1 GTSNPN, CDR2 SVGIG (reference sequence). This CDR3 has 15 amino acids. Deletions cut 3 bases from V and 4 bases from J, with 18 bases between. CDR3 protein: CAWSPLRVPVTEAFF. For the CDR3, the DNA is TGTGCCTGGAGCCCTCTCAGGGTCCCTGTCACTGAAGCTTTCTTT.

The rearrangement links TRBV29-1 to TRBJ2-2; D ambiguous. The CDR3 has 13 residues. V was trimmed by 6 bases and J by 5 bases, leaving 13 bases between them. Germline V gene sequence: CDR1 SQVTM, CDR2 ANQGSEA. The CDR3 loop reads CSVEPGSTGELFF. CDR3 coding DNA: TGCAGCGTAGAACCGGGCTCAACCGGGGAGCTGTTTTTT.

The genes are TRBV2 and TRBJ2-7; tentatively, D is TRBD1 or TRBD2 (5 bases each). CDR1 and CDR2 from the germline V gene are SNHLY and FYNNEI. The CDR3 is made up of 14 amino acids. The V end was cut by 4 bases, the J end by 6 bases, with 16 bases between. The DNA of the CDR3 is TGTGCCAGCAGTGCCCCACTAGAAGGGGCCGAGCAGTACTTC. Amino acid sequence: CASSAPLEGAEQYF.

This clone was detected a few times. This chain connects TRBV2 to TRBJ1-5; D is unresolved. V was pared by 6 bases and J by 2 bases, with 8 bases between. Germline CDR1 and CDR2: SNHLY and FYNNEI. The CDR3 loop spans 13 amino acids. CDR3 protein: CASRSMGNQPQHF. DNA of the CDR3: TGTGCCAGCAGATCCATGGGCAATCAGCCCCAGCATTTT.

This clone has just a few counts. The J gene is TRBJ1-4, the V gene TRBV5-6; 7 positions agree with TRBD1. The CDR3 loop spans 16 amino acids. CDR1 is SGHDT and CDR2 is YYEEEE in the germline V gene. The V segment lost 0 bases and the J segment 8 bases; nucleotides outside the gene matches: 10. CDR3 bases: TGTGCCAGCAGCTTGGCAAGCACAGGGGAGGGAGAAAAACTGTTTTTT. Translated: CASSLASTGEGEKLFF.

V gene TRBV21-1 combines with J gene TRBJ1-5; TRBD1 was called by the table and not checked on the DNA. TRBV21-1 is deemed a pseudogene. The CDR3 totals 16 residues. The CDR3 coding sequence is TGTGCCAGCAGCGCCCCGGACAGGGTGGGATGTCAGCCCCAGCATTTT. This gives the protein CASSAPDRVGCQPQHF.

The chain carries TRBV10-1 and TRBJ2-2, with 11 bases lining up with TRBD2. Germline V gene data show CDR1 as WNHNN and CDR2 as SYGVQD (reference sequence). The CDR3 runs 16 residues. V gave up 7 bases and J gave up 6 bases; unmatched junction bases: 10. In DNA, the CDR3 is TGCGCCAGCAAACAAAATCGTAGCGGGGGGGCCGGGGAGCTGTTTTTT. Amino acids: CASKQNRSGGAGELFF.

The chain uses TRBV19 and TRBJ2-1, with 7 bases aligning to TRBD1. V was clipped by 5 bases and J by 5 bases; unmatched bases: 12. The CDR3 is 16 amino acids. Germline V gene data show CDR1 as LNHDA and CDR2 as SQIVND (reference sequence). DNA for the CDR3: TGTGCCAGTAGTTCGACAGGGACCCTTTTAGACAATGAGCAGTTCTTC. Translated, it gives CASSSTGTLLDNEQFF.

The genes are TRBV6-6 and TRBJ2-5; TRBD2 agrees at 14 bases. Germline CDR1 and CDR2: MNHNY and SVGAGI (reference sequence). V lost 2 bases and J lost 5; bases outside the gene matches: 4. This CDR3 has 16 residues. Here the CDR3 DNA reads TGTGCCAGCAGTTACGCGGGACTAGCGGGAGATGAGACCCAGTACTTC. This translates into CASSYAGLAGDETQYF.

The rearrangement uses TRBV19 and TRBJ2-7; perhaps D is TRBD1 or TRBD2 (5 bases each). CDR1 and CDR2 from the germline V gene are LNHDA and SQIVND (reference sequence). Trimming stripped 9 bases from V and 0 bases from J, with 12 bases between. CDR3 length: 13 amino acids. The CDR3: CASRGLSSYEQYF. In DNA, the CDR3 is TGTGCCAGCCGGGGCCTGAGCTCCTACGAGCAGTACTTC.

The V gene is TRBV4-1, the J gene TRBJ1-4; D is undetermined. With 1 base removed from V and 4 bases from J, the gap between germline ends came to 10 bases. Germline loops: CDR1 MGHRA, CDR2 YSYEKL. This CDR3 spans 15 amino acids. This chain's CDR3 is CASSQVAGNNEKLFF. In DNA form, the CDR3 reads TGCGCCAGCAGCCAAGTGGCGGGTAATAATGAAAAACTGTTTTTT.

The chain joins TRBV28 to TRBJ1-2; D call uncertain. The CDR3 length is 11 residues. V gave up 5 bases and J gave up 5 bases, with 6 bases separating them. Germline values: CDR1 MDHEN, CDR2 SYDVKM. The CDR3 loop is CASSRQYGYTF. In DNA, the CDR3 is TGTGCCAGCAGTCGGCAATATGGCTACACCTTC.

The chain is built from TRBV18 and TRBJ2-2; the match to TRBD1 covers 8 bases. V lost 3 bases to trimming and J lost 2 bases; unmatched junction nucleotides: 5. This CDR3 has 16 residues. The germline gives CDR1 KGHSH, CDR2 LQKENI. CDR3 bases: TGTGCCAGCTCACCTCCTACAGGGGGTAACACCGGGGAGCTGTTTTTT. Residues: CASSPPTGGNTGELFF.

The V call is TRBV6-1, the J call TRBJ1-4; no reliable D call. There are 16 residues in the CDR3. CDR1 and CDR2 (germline): MNHNS, SASEGT. V was pared by 2 bases and J by 9 bases, with 19 bases between. The CDR3 loop is CASSETPATRTQKLFF. The CDR3 DNA reads as TGTGCCAGCAGTGAAACCCCTGCGACAAGGACGCAAAAACTGTTTTTT.

This chain uses TRBV5-1 with TRBJ2-7; possibly TRBD1 for D (5 bases). Trimming shortened V by 2 bases and J by 3 bases, and 9 bases separated the two germline ends. CDR1 is SGHRS, CDR2 YFSETQ, per germline. This CDR3 has 13 amino acids. CDR3 DNA: TGCGCCAGCAGCTTCCAGGGCCTCTACGAGCAGTACTTC. This encodes CASSFQGLYEQYF.

The V and J genes are TRBV28 and TRBJ1-1; no definite D call. The CDR3 spans 13 residues. Germline V gene sequence: CDR1 MDHEN, CDR2 SYDVKM. V lost 6 bases and J lost 0, with 8 bases in between. CDR3: CASREDLNTEAFF. CDR3 in DNA: TGTGCCAGCAGGGAAGACTTGAACACTGAAGCTTTCTTT. Combining the CDR3 with reference TRBV28 and TRBJ1-1 gives the whole variable domain DVKVTQSSRYLVKRTGEKVFLECVQDMDHENMFWYRQDPGLGLRLIYFSYDVKMKEKGDIPEGYSVSREKKERFSLILESASTNQTSMYLCASREDLNTEAFFGQGTRLTVV.

The DNA of the CDR3 is TGTGCCAGCAGCGTATCCCTCCCCCCTGGAAACACCATATATTTT. It specifies CASSVSLPPGNTIYF. The chain has TRBV9 and TRBJ1-3; no reliable D call. From germline, CDR1 is SGDLS and CDR2 YYNGEE. The germline V and J ends were trimmed by 1 base and 2 bases, with 10 bases remaining between them. There are 15 residues in the CDR3.

The V call is TRBV10-2, the J call TRBJ1-3, with D uncertain. Trimming shortened V by 2 bases and J by 6 bases, and 5 bases separated the two germline ends. Per the germline V gene, CDR1 is WSHSY and CDR2 is SAAADI. The CDR3 covers 12 residues. The CDR3 reads CASSELLNTIYF. The CDR3 DNA follows: TGCGCCAGCAGTGAGCTGCTAAACACCATATATTTT.

This sequence joins TRBV7-9 and TRBJ2-7, with D uncertain. The CDR3 loop spans 12 amino acids. V was pared by 5 bases and J by 5 bases, with 10 bases between. In germline, CDR1 is SEHNR, CDR2 FQNEAQ (reference sequence). The CDR3 protein is CASSPNAHEQYF. CDR3 bases: TGTGCCAGCAGCCCGAACGCGCACGAGCAGTACTTC.